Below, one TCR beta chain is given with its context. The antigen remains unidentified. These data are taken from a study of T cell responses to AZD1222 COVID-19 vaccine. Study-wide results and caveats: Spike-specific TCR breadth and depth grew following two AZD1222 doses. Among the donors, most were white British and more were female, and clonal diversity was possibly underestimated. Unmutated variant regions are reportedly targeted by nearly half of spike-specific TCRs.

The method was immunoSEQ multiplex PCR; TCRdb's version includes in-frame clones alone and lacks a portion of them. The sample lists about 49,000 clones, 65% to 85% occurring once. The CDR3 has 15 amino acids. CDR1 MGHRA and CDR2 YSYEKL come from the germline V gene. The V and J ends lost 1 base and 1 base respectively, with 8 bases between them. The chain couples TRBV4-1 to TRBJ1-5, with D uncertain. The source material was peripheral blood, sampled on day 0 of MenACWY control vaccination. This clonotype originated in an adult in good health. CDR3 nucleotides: TGCGCCAGCAGCCAAGTATTTCCAAGCAATCAGCCCCAGCATTTT. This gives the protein CASSQVFPSNQPQHF.